This T cell receptor beta chain was captured in a study of T cell responses to AZD1222 COVID-19 vaccine. The wider study: Pooling was applied to second doses at about 4 or about 12 weeks.

Findings of the study overall: A rise in Spike-specific TCR breadth and depth followed two AZD1222 doses. The CD4 TCRs associated with vaccination extended across spike and predominated at 160-218 and 743-854. The sample set comprised mostly white British donors with more females, and clonal diversity was possibly underestimated.

About this clone: Its specificity is unknown.

Trimming took off 0 bases at V and 4 bases at J, with 10 bases between the two ends. CDR3 length: 15 residues. From germline, CDR1 is SEHNR and CDR2 FQNEAQ (reference sequence). The table came from immunoSEQ multiplex PCR; TCRdb's copy has only in-frame clones and leaves some out. The sample holds 200,000 or so clones, around 93% seen once. V is TRBV7-9 and J is TRBJ2-1; possibly TRBD2 for D (6 bases). This TCR came from an adult in good health. The material sequenced was peripheral blood, taken on day 0 of AZD1222 vaccination. The DNA for the CDR3 is TGTGCCAGCAGCTTAGCCGGGACTCTATACAATGAGCAGTTCTTC. Its protein is CASSLAGTLYNEQFF.